This passage covers 10 T cell receptor beta chains from one sample sequenced in a study of blood T cell repertoires in COVID-19. The method was immunoSEQ multiplex PCR; TCRdb's version includes in-frame clones alone and lacks a portion of them. The table records some 220,000 clones, about 85% of them present only once. Specimen: peripheral blood. Receptors were obtained from a woman aged 55-70 years who had recovered from COVID-19.

V gene TRBV6-2 or TRBV6-3 combines with J gene TRBJ2-7, with 13 nucleotides matching TRBD2. V was clipped by 5 bases and J by 1 base; unmatched bases: 8. Germline-derived CDR1 and CDR2 are MNHEY and SVGEGT. The CDR3 covers 17 residues. CDR3 nucleotide sequence: TGTGCCAGCAGTACTAGCGGGGGGGCCAAAAGGTCCTACGAGCAGTACTTC. Its translation is CASSTSGGAKRSYEQYF.

The chain couples TRBV2 to TRBJ2-4, with 8 bases that match TRBD2. The CDR3 runs to 14 residues. V was clipped by 6 bases and J by 4 bases; unmatched bases: 5. Germline V gene lookup returns CDR1 SNHLY and CDR2 FYNNEI. The CDR3 protein is CASRERGGKNIQYF. In nucleotides, the CDR3 is TGTGCCAGCAGGGAACGGGGGGGGAAAAACATTCAGTACTTC.

The V call is TRBV5-4, the J call TRBJ1-1; D gene unclear. Trimming took 1 base from V and 3 from J, leaving 10 bases between them. Germline V gene sequence: CDR1 SGHNT, CDR2 YYREEE (reference sequence). The CDR3 sequence is 14 residues long. CDR3 loop: CASSLYRLDTEAFF. DNA of the CDR3: TGTGCCAGCAGCTTGTACCGGCTAGACACTGAAGCTTTCTTT. Based on the CDR3 plus reference TRBV5-4 and TRBJ1-1, the full variable domain is ETGVTQSPTHLIKTRGQQVTLRCSSQSGHNTVSWYQQALGQGPQFIFQYYREEENGRGNFPPRFSGLQFPNYSSELNVNALELDDSALYLCASSLYRLDTEAFFGQGTRLTVV.

The chain links TRBV19 to TRBJ1-1, with D unresolved. Germline V gene data show CDR1 as LNHDA and CDR2 as SQIVND (reference sequence). V lost 5 bases and J 4 bases, leaving 17 bases between the germline ends. This CDR3 is built from 15 residues. This CDR3 is CASSDPKTGGTEAFF. As DNA, the CDR3 is TGTGCCAGTAGTGACCCAAAGACCGGCGGCACTGAAGCTTTCTTT.

V and J are TRBV4-1 and TRBJ2-1, with 9 positions matching TRBD1. The CDR3 totals 15 residues. The ends lost 5 bases at V and 7 bases at J; junction bases unmatched: 9. Germline V gives CDR1 MGHRA, CDR2 YSYEKL. The CDR3 DNA is TGCGCCAGCAGCTTCGGACAGGGGCCTCGGAATGAGCAGTTCTTC. It translates to CASSFGQGPRNEQFF.

The J gene is TRBJ1-2, the V gene TRBV11-2; TRBD1 might be the D (5 bases). The germline gives CDR1 SGHAT, CDR2 FQNNGV. The CDR3 runs to 14 residues. Trimming pared 4 bases from V and 2 bases from J, leaving 11 bases between. CDR3 sequence: CASSYRTRNYGYTF. The DNA for the CDR3 is TGTGCCAGCAGCTATCGGACACGAAACTATGGCTACACCTTC.

The chain recombines TRBV7-3 with TRBJ1-2, with a weak D call TRBD1 (5 bases). The CDR3 is made up of 14 amino acids. V lost 4 bases, J lost 7 bases, and 16 bases lay in between. In germline, CDR1 is SGHTA, CDR2 FQGTGA. CDR3 coding DNA: TGTGCCAGCAGCTCACCCACAGGAGTTGGTGGCTACACCTTC. This sequence encodes CASSSPTGVGGYTF.

This sequence joins TRBV1 and TRBJ2-5; the D call of TRBD2 is as the table states it, not checked on the DNA. TRBV1 is flagged as a pseudogene. This CDR3 region has 18 residues. CDR3 sequence reads: CTSSLRTSGGVYQETQYF. The CDR3 coding sequence is TGCACCAGCAGCCTCCGGACTAGCGGGGGTGTCTACCAAGAGACCCAGTACTTC.

The J gene is TRBJ1-5, the V gene TRBV19; D call uncertain. Germline-derived CDR1 and CDR2 are LNHDA and SQIVND (reference sequence). The V and J ends lost 5 bases and 0 bases respectively, with 11 bases between them. This CDR3 spans 15 amino acids. The CDR3 protein is CASSLNSYSNQPQHF. CDR3 in DNA: TGTGCCAGTAGTCTTAACAGCTATAGCAATCAGCCCCAGCATTTT.

The CDR3 nucleotides are TGTGCCAGTAGTATGGTGGGGCAGGCTTTGAACTATGGCTACACCTTC. Residues: CASSMVGQALNYGYTF. The V gene is TRBV19, the J gene TRBJ1-2; tentatively, D is TRBD1 (5 bases). The V and J ends lost 3 bases and 2 bases respectively, with 16 bases between them. The CDR3 is made up of 16 amino acids. The germline gives CDR1 LNHDA, CDR2 SQIVND (reference sequence). Filled out from reference TRBV19 and TRBJ1-2, the complete variable domain reads DGGITQSPKYLFRKEGQNVTLSCEQNLNHDAMYWYRQDPGQGLRLIYYSQIVNDFQKGDIAEGYSVSREKKESFPLTVTSAQKNPTAFYLCASSMVGQALNYGYTFGSGTRLTVV.